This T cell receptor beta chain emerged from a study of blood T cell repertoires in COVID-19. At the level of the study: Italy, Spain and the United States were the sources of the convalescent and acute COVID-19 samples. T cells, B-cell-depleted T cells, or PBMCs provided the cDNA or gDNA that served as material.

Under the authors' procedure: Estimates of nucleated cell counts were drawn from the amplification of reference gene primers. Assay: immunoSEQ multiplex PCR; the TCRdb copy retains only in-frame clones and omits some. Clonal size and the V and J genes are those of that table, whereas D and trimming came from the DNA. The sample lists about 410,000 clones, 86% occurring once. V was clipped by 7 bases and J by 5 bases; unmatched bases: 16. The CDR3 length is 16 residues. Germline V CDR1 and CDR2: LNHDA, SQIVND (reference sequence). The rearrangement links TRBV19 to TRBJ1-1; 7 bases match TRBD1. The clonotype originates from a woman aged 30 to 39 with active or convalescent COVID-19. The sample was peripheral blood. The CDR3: CASTDPRGGRRTEAFF. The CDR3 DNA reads TGTGCCAGTACCGATCCGAGAGGGGGCAGGAGGACTGAAGCTTTCTTT.